A selection of T cell receptor beta chains follows, all from one sample in a study of technical replicates of blood from a handful of donors. Sequenced by immunoSEQ multiplex PCR; TCRdb stores in-frame clones only, minus some. This sample has roughly 80,000 clones, with roughly 93% found just once. Material for sequencing was T cells isolated from PBMCs. The receptors here all came from a human donor in good health. Both conserved end residues are part of each CDR3. D genes are given only for firm matches.

D gene	V gene	J gene	CDR3 DNA	CDR3 protein
TRBD1	TRBV27	TRBJ1-1	TGTGCCAGCAGTTTTAATACAGGGGGGAGTGAAGCTTTCTTT	CASSFNTGGSEAFF
TRBD1	TRBV15	TRBJ2-7	TGTGCCACCAGCCGAAGAACTCTGAGACAGGGGTACGAGCAGTACTTC	CATSRRTLRQGYEQYF
TRBD2	TRBV19	TRBJ2-3	TGTGCCAGTAGAAATTCAGCGGGAGTGGGCCCAGATACGCAGTATTTT	CASRNSAGVGPDTQYF
TRBD1	TRBV19	TRBJ1-5	TGTGCCAGTAGCTCGACAGGGGTATACAATCAGCCCCAGCATTTT	CASSSTGVYNQPQHF
TRBD2	TRBV11-2	TRBJ2-7	TGTGCCAGCAGCCTATACACTAGCGGGGGCAGCTCCTACGAGCAGTACTTC	CASSLYTSGGSSYEQYF
-	TRBV7-6	TRBJ2-2	TGTGCCAGCAGCTTAGAAGCAGGGTACCCGAACACCGGGGAGCTGTTTTTT	CASSLEAGYPNTGELFF
-	TRBV9	TRBJ1-1	TGTGCCAGCAGCGTCAAGGCGACAGGAGCCACTGAAGCTTTCTTT	CASSVKATGATEAFF
TRBD1	TRBV9	TRBJ2-3	TGTGCCAGCAGCGAGGGACAGTTCACAGATACGCAGTATTTT	CASSEGQFTDTQYF
-	TRBV2	TRBJ1-1	TGTGCCAGCAGTGGCGGGATTGAAGCTTTCTTT	CASSGGIEAFF
-	TRBV11-2	TRBJ1-5	TGTGCCAGCAGCTTAGATCGGGTTCAGCCCCAGCATTTT	CASSLDRVQPQHF
TRBD1	TRBV27	TRBJ2-2	TGTGCCAGCAGGTCCACAGGGGGCGCGAGCGGGGAGCTGTTTTTT	CASRSTGGASGELFF
TRBD1	TRBV5-6	TRBJ1-2	TGTGCCAGCAGCTCCGGGACAGGGGTCTATGGCTACACCTTC	CASSSGTGVYGYTF
TRBD2	TRBV23-1	TRBJ2-7	TGCGCCAGCAGTCAGACCACGGGGGGACTACACTACGAGCAGTACTTC	CASSQTTGGLHYEQYF
TRBD2	TRBV5-4	TRBJ2-7	TGTGCCAGCAGCTTTGGGAGGGACTACGAGCAGTACTTC	CASSFGRDYEQYF
-	TRBV6-6	TRBJ2-7	TGTGCCAGCAGTTACCGACAGGTCTCCTACGAGCAGTACTTC	CASSYRQVSYEQYF
-	TRBV5-1	TRBJ2-5	TGCGCCAGCAGCTTTCGTGGGCAGGGAGAGACCCAGTACTTC	CASSFRGQGETQYF
-	TRBV23-1	TRBJ1-5	TGCGCCAGCAGTCGGGAGACTTCTGATCAGCCCCAGCATTTT	CASSRETSDQPQHF